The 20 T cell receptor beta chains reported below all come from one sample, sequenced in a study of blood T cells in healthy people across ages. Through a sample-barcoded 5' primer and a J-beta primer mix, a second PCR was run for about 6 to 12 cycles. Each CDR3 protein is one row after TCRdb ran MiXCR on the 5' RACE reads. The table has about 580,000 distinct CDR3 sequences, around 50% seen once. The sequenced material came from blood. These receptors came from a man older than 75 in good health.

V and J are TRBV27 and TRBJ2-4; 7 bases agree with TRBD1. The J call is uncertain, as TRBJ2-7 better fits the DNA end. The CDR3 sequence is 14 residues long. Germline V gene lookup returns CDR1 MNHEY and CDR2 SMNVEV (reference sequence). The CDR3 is CASSLSTGAHEQYF. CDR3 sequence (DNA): TGTGCCAGCAGTTTAAGTACAGGGGCCCACGAGCAGTACTTC.

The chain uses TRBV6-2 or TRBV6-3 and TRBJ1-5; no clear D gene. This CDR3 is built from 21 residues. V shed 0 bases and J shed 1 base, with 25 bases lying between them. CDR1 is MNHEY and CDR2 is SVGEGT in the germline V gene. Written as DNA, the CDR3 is TGTGCCAGCAGTTACTCATACCGGGATCCCCTGGAGGGATGGAGCAATCAGCCCCAGCATTTT. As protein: CASSYSYRDPLEGWSNQPQHF.

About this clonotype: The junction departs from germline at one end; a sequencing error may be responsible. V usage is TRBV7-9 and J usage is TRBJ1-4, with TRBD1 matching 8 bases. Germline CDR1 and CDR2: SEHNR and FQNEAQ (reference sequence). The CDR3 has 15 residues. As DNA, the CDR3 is TGTGGCAGCAGCAGACAGGGGTCGGGTAATGAAAAACTGTTTTTT. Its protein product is CGSSRQGSGNEKLFF.

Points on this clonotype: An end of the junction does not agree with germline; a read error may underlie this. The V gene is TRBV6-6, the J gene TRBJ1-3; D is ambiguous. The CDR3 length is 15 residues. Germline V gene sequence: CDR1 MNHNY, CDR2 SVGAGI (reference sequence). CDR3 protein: CASSIVRTSGTTIYF. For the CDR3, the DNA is TGTGCCAGCAGTATTGTACGGACCTCTGGAACCACCATATATTTT.

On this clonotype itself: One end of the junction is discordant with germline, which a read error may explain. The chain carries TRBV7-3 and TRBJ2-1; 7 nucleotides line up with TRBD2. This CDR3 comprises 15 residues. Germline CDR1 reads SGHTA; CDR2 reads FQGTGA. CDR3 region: CASSLGGGTYSEQFF. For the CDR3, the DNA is TGTGCCAGCAGCTTAGGCGGGGGTACATACAGTGAGCAGTTCTTC.

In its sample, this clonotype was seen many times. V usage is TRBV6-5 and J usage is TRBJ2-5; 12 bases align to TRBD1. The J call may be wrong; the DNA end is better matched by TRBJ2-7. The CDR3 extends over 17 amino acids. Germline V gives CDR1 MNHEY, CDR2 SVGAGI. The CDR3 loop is CASSTVLPGQGASEQYF. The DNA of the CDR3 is TGTGCCAGCAGTACCGTTCTGCCGGGACAGGGGGCTTCCGAGCAGTACTTC.

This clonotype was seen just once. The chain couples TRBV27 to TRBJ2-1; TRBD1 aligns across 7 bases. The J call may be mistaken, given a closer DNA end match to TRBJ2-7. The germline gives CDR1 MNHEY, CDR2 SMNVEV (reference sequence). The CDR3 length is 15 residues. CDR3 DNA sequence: TGTGCCAGCACCGACCGGGACAGAGTATTCAATGAGCAGTACTTC. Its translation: CASTDRDRVFNEQYF.

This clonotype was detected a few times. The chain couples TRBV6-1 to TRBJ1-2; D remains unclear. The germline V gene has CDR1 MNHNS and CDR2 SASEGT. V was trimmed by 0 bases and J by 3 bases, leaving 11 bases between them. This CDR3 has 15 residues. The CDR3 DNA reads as TGTGCCAGCAGTGAAGCCGTCGGCGCAGACTATGGCTACACCTTC. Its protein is CASSEAVGADYGYTF.

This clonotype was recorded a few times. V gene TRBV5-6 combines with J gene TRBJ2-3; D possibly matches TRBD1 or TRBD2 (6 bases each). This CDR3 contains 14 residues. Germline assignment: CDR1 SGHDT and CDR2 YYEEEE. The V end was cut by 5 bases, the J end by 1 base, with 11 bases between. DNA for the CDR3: TGTGCCAGCAGTCCTGGGGGGCGCACAGATACGCAGTATTTT. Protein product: CASSPGGRTDTQYF.

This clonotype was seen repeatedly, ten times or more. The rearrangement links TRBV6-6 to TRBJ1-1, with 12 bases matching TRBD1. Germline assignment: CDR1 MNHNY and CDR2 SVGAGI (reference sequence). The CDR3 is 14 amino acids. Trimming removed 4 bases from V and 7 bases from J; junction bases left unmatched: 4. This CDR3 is CASSWDRGQGEAFF. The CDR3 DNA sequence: TGTGCCAGCAGTTGGGACAGGGGGCAAGGTGAAGCTTTCTTT.

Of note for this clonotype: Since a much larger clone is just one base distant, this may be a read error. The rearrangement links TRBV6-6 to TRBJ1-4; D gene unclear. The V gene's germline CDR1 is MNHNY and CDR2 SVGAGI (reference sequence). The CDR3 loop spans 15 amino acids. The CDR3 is CDSSYYAASAEKLFF. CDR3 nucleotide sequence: TGTGACAGCAGTTACTACGCGGCCTCGGCGGAAAAACTGTTTTTT.

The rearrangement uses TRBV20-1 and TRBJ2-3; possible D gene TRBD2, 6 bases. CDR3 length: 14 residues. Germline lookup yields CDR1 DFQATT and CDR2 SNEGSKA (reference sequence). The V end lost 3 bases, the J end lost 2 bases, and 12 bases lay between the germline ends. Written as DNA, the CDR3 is TGCAGTGCTAGGGGAGCGGGCTCCACAGATACGCAGTATTTT. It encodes CSARGAGSTDTQYF.

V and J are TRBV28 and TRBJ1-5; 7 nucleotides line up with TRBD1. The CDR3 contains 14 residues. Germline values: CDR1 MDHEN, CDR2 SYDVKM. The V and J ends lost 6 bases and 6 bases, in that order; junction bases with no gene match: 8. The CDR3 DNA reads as TGTGCCAGCAGGCGACAGGGAGGGATTCAGCCCCAGCATTTT. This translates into CASRRQGGIQPQHF.

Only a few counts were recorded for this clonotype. CDR3 in amino acids: CSARDQQQGSFNEQFF. CDR3 nucleotides: TGCAGTGCTAGAGATCAGCAGCAGGGAAGTTTCAATGAGCAGTTCTTC. The V call is TRBV20-1, the J call TRBJ2-1; perhaps TRBD1 as D (5 bases). The CDR3 runs to 16 residues. Germline CDR1 is DFQATT and CDR2 is SNEGSKA (reference sequence). V lost 0 bases and J 6 bases, leaving 18 bases between the germline ends.

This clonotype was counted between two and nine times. The CDR3 sequence: CASSPSSGHSLEQQYF. Written as DNA, the CDR3 is TGTGCCAGCAGCCCCAGTAGTGGACACAGCCTAGAACAGCAGTACTTC. The rearrangement uses TRBV9 and TRBJ2-5; a weak D match, TRBD1 (5 bases). Trimming cost V 4 bases and J 11 bases, with 27 bases left between them. The germline V gene encodes CDR1 SGDLS and CDR2 YYNGEE. The CDR3 contains 16 residues.

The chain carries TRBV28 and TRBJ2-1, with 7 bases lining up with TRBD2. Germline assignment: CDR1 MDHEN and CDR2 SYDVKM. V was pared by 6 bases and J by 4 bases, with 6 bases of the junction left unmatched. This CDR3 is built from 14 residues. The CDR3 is CASSVRAGYNEQFF. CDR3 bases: TGTGCCAGCAGCGTCCGAGCGGGATACAATGAGCAGTTCTTC. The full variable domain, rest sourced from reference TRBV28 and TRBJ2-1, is DVKVTQSSRYLVKRTGEKVFLECVQDMDHENMFWYRQDPGLGLRLIYFSYDVKMKEKGDIPEGYSVSREKKERFSLILESASTNQTSMYLCASSVRAGYNEQFFGPGTRLTVL.

CDR3 loop: CASSYIRGRGANVLTF. Written as DNA, the CDR3 is TGTGCCAGCAGTTACATAAGGGGGAGAGGGGCCAACGTCCTGACTTTC. This chain joins TRBV6-5 and TRBJ2-6, with D tentatively TRBD1 (6 bases). Germline CDR1 is MNHEY and CDR2 is SVGAGI. The CDR3 has 16 residues. Trimming removed 2 bases from V and 4 bases from J, with 12 bases in between.

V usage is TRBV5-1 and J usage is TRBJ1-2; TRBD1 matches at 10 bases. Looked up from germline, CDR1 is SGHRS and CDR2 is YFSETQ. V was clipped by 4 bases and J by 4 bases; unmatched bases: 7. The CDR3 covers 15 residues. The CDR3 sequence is CASSNGQGGSYGYTF. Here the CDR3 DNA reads TGCGCCAGCAGCAATGGACAGGGGGGATCCTATGGCTACACCTTC.

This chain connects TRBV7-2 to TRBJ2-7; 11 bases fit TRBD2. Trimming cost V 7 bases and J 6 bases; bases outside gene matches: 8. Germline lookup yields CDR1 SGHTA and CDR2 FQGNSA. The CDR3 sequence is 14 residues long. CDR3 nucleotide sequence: TGTGCCAGCACCCGACTAGCGGGAATCAGCGAGCAGTACTTC. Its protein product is CASTRLAGISEQYF.

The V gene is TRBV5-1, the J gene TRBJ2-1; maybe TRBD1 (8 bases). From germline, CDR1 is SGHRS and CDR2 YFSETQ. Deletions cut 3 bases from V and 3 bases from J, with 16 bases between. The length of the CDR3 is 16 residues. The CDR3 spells CASSWGGQVSYNEQFF. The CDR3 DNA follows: TGCGCCAGCAGCTGGGGGGGACAGGTGAGCTACAATGAGCAGTTCTTC.